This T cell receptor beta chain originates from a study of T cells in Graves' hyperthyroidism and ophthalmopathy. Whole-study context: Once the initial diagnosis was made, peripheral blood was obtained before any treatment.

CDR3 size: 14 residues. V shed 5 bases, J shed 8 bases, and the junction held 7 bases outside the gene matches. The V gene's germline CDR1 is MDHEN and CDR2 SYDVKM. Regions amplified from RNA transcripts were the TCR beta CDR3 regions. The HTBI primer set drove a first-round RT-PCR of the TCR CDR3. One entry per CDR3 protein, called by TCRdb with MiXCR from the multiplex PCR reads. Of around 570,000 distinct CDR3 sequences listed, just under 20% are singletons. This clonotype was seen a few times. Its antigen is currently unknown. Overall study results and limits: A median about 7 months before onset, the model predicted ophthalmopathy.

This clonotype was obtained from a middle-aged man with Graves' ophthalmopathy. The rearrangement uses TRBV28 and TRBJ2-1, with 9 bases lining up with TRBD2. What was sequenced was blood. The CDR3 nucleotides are TGTGCCAGCAGTCTTTGGGGACTAGCAGATGAGCAGTTCTTC. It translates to CASSLWGLADEQFF.